Shown below are 23 T cell receptor beta chains from a single sample sequenced in a study of cytomegalovirus exposure and HLA in healthy donors. PCR employed 60 Vbeta and 13 Jbeta primers. Libraries were prepared by immunoSEQ multiplex PCR; TCRdb keeps only in-frame clonotypes and omits some of them. The table records approximately 160,000 clones, almost 85% of them present only once. Sequencing input: PBMCs. The receptors shown here come from a man aged 25-40 years in good health and CMV-seropositive.

This clone has just a few counts. The gene calls are TRBV4-2 and TRBJ1-3; TRBD1 aligns across 7 bases. Trimming cost V 0 bases and J 7 bases; bases outside gene matches: 6. CDR1 is LGHNA, CDR2 YNFKEQ, per germline. This CDR3 is 15 amino acids long. The CDR3 DNA reads TGTGCCAGCAGCCAAGATGTAGTACAGGGGAACACCATATATTTT. Translation: CASSQDVVQGNTIYF.

The V call is TRBV29-1, the J call TRBJ2-7; TRBD2 matches 11 bases. The CDR3 is made up of 11 amino acids. Germline values: CDR1 SQVTM, CDR2 ANQGSEA. The V gene end was trimmed by 6 bases and the J gene end by 8 bases; junction bases not matched to a gene: 3. CDR3 sequence reads: CSVGTSGQQYF. CDR3 in DNA: TGCAGCGTAGGGACTAGCGGTCAGCAGTACTTC.

J is TRBJ1-3 and V is TRBV7-2; a possible D gene is TRBD1 (6 bases). The CDR3 totals 15 residues. Germline V CDR1 and CDR2: SGHTA, FQGNSA. Trimming stripped 5 bases from V and 0 bases from J, with 11 bases between. CDR3: CASSPGQSSGNTIYF. In DNA, the CDR3 is TGTGCCAGCAGCCCAGGACAGAGCTCTGGAAACACCATATATTTT.

This rearrangement joins TRBV13 to TRBJ2-7; the D gene is possibly TRBD2 (5 bases). Per the germline V gene, CDR1 is PRHDT and CDR2 is FYEKMQ (reference sequence). V was clipped by 0 bases and J by 2 bases, with 11 bases between them. The CDR3 spans 15 residues. CDR3 bases: TGTGCCAGCAGCTTAGGACTAGAGACCGCCTACGAGCAGTACTTC. It specifies CASSLGLETAYEQYF.

This chain links TRBV29-1 with TRBJ2-5; possible D gene TRBD2, 6 bases. Trimming removed 4 bases from V and 7 bases from J, with 13 bases in between. Looked up from germline, CDR1 is SQVTM and CDR2 is ANQGSEA. CDR3 length equals 12 residues. The CDR3 nucleotides are TGCAGCGTTGTGGAGGGGAGTGGGACCCAGTACTTC. Protein product: CSVVEGSGTQYF.

CDR3 nucleotides: TGTGCCAGCAGCTTAGGAGGCCGTATTGATTGGCCGGGCTCCTACGAGCAGTACTTC. As protein: CASSLGGRIDWPGSYEQYF. The chain is built from TRBV7-2 and TRBJ2-7; D not certain. Trimming shortened V by 1 base and J by 0 bases, and 22 bases separated the two germline ends. The CDR3 is 19 residues long. CDR1 and CDR2 (germline): SGHTA, FQGNSA.

This chain joins TRBV27 and TRBJ1-6, with D perhaps TRBD1 (6 bases). The CDR3 runs 13 residues. The V end was cut by 10 bases, the J end by 7 bases, with 14 bases between. Germline V gives CDR1 MNHEY, CDR2 SMNVEV (reference sequence). This CDR3 reads CATQDRRNSPLHF. The CDR3 DNA is TGTGCCACTCAAGACAGGAGGAATTCACCCCTCCACTTT.

A single count supports this clone. The chain has TRBV5-8 and TRBJ2-1, with D possibly matching TRBD2 (6 bases). The CDR3 is made up of 15 amino acids. Between the trimmed V and J ends, which lost 0 bases and 4 bases, there was a span of 11 bases. Germline CDR1 and CDR2: SGHTS and YDEGEE. The CDR3 sequence: CASSLVGSGYNEQFF. CDR3 coding DNA: TGTGCCAGCAGCTTGGTAGGTAGCGGATACAATGAGCAGTTCTTC.

The chain joins TRBV27 to TRBJ2-2; possible D gene TRBD1, 6 bases. Between the trimmed V and J ends, which lost 5 bases and 4 bases, there was a span of 23 bases. This CDR3 has 18 amino acids. The germline V gene has CDR1 MNHEY and CDR2 SMNVEV (reference sequence). The CDR3 protein is CASSIKGGKGKGTGELFF. Written as DNA, the CDR3 is TGTGCCAGCAGTATTAAAGGGGGTAAGGGGAAGGGCACCGGGGAGCTGTTTTTT.

This chain connects TRBV11-3 to TRBJ2-3; a possible D gene is TRBD1 (6 bases). Germline values: CDR1 SGHNT, CDR2 YENEEA. This CDR3 has 14 residues. The V end lost 5 bases, the J end lost 2 bases, and 11 bases lay between the germline ends. The CDR3 protein is CASSGGRSTDTQYF. For the CDR3, the DNA is TGTGCCAGCAGCGGGGGCAGATCCACAGATACGCAGTATTTT.

The rearrangement uses TRBV30 and TRBJ2-6; D ambiguous. The germline V gene encodes CDR1 GTSNPN and CDR2 SVGIG (reference sequence). V was cut by 2 bases and J by 0 bases, with 5 bases left in between. CDR3 length equals 14 residues. The CDR3 is CAWSRSSGANVLTF. CDR3 nucleotides: TGTGCCTGGAGTCGGAGCTCTGGGGCCAACGTCCTGACTTTC.

The V and J genes are TRBV18 and TRBJ1-1, with TRBD1 identical over 10 bases. The CDR3 is made up of 15 amino acids. V shed 4 bases, J shed 5 bases, and the junction held 7 bases outside the gene matches. CDR1 is KGHSH and CDR2 is LQKENI in the germline V gene. The CDR3 nucleotides are TGTGCCAGCTCACGACAGGGGGCGCAGGGGACTGAAGCTTTCTTT. It translates to CASSRQGAQGTEAFF.

The gene calls are TRBV4-3 and TRBJ1-4; D unclear. CDR3 length: 15 residues. The V end lost 5 bases, the J end lost 4 bases, and 14 bases lay between the germline ends. CDR1 is LGHNA, CDR2 YSLEER, per germline. In nucleotides, the CDR3 is TGCGCCAGCAGCTCCGAAGGCAGCGATAATGAAAAACTGTTTTTT. Translating it yields CASSSEGSDNEKLFF.

This chain uses TRBV19 with TRBJ2-3; 11 bases are a match to TRBD1. J gave up 4 bases and V 4 bases, and 7 bases lay outside the gene matches. The CDR3 spans 16 residues. CDR1 LNHDA and CDR2 SQIVND come from the germline V gene (reference sequence). The CDR3 coding sequence is TGTGCCAGTAGTAAGAGGTTGGGACAGGGGGCAGATACGCAGTATTTT. Its translation is CASSKRLGQGADTQYF.

The V call is TRBV7-2, the J call TRBJ1-5; perhaps TRBD1 as D (5 bases). The V and J ends lost 5 bases and 5 bases respectively, with 16 bases between them. This CDR3 contains 15 residues. Germline loops: CDR1 SGHTA, CDR2 FQGNSA. The CDR3 DNA reads as TGTGCCAGCAGCCAGGAGGGGACCGGGTATCAGCCCCAGCATTTT. Protein product: CASSQEGTGYQPQHF.

This clone appeared once. The chain employs TRBV5-4 and TRBJ2-5, with D tentatively TRBD2 (5 bases). V was pared by 4 bases and J by 11 bases, with 18 bases between. CDR3 length: 13 residues. CDR1 and CDR2 from the germline V gene are SGHNT and YYREEE (reference sequence). In nucleotides, the CDR3 is TGTGCCAGCAGCCGGTGGGCCCGGGATGAGCAGTACTTC. As protein: CASSRWARDEQYF.

J is TRBJ2-1 and V is TRBV27; D is possibly TRBD1 (6 bases). V dropped 2 bases and J dropped 6 bases, with 14 bases sitting between them. The V gene's germline CDR1 is MNHEY and CDR2 SMNVEV (reference sequence). The CDR3 is made up of 15 amino acids. In nucleotides, the CDR3 is TGTGCCAGCAGTTTAGAGGGCAGGGGTAGCAATGAGCAGTTCTTC. Translating it yields CASSLEGRGSNEQFF.

The chain recombines TRBV15 with TRBJ2-3; 8 bases map to TRBD2. Germline values: CDR1 LNHNV, CDR2 YYDKDF (reference sequence). CDR3 length: 16 amino acids. Germline trimming cut 5 bases from V and 4 bases from J; bases unmatched to any gene: 11. CDR3 nucleotide sequence: TGTGCCACCAGCCCCCGAGCGGGAGCTGGTGCAGATACGCAGTATTTT. It specifies CATSPRAGAGADTQYF.

This rearrangement joins TRBV9 to TRBJ1-2; D remains ambiguous. CDR3 length: 15 residues. V lost 3 bases and J 3 bases, leaving 15 bases between the germline ends. From germline, CDR1 is SGDLS and CDR2 YYNGEE. The CDR3 region has the DNA TGTGCCAGCAGCGACAACGGTAGCAATGACTATGGCTACACCTTC. Translation: CASSDNGSNDYGYTF.

This rearrangement joins TRBV10-3 to TRBJ1-5; 7 bases agree with TRBD1. The ends lost 10 bases at V and 11 bases at J; junction bases unmatched: 14. CDR3 length: 13 amino acids. Per the germline V gene, CDR1 is ENHRY and CDR2 is SYGVKD. The chain's CDR3 is CATKEDRFLAQHF. The CDR3 DNA reads TGTGCCACCAAGGAGGACAGGTTTTTGGCCCAGCATTTT.

The genes are TRBV6-1 and TRBJ2-2, with 14 bases matching TRBD2. CDR1 and CDR2 from the germline V gene are MNHNS and SASEGT. J lost 1 base, V lost 4 bases, and 8 bases had no gene match. This CDR3 has 19 amino acids. DNA for the CDR3: TGTGCCAGCAGTGTTAGGGGACTAGCGGGAGCATTGAACACCGGGGAGCTGTTTTTT. As protein: CASSVRGLAGALNTGELFF.

The gene calls are TRBV15 and TRBJ2-7; 8 bases align to TRBD2. Unmatched junction bases numbered 7, after V lost 0 bases and J lost 6 bases. This CDR3 comprises 15 residues. CDR1 and CDR2 from the germline V gene are LNHNV and YYDKDF (reference sequence). The CDR3 region is CATSRDPGLVSEQYF. The CDR3 DNA is TGTGCCACCAGCAGAGATCCGGGACTAGTTTCCGAGCAGTACTTC.

This chain uses TRBV20-1 with TRBJ2-7, with a weak D call TRBD1 (6 bases). The CDR3 has 11 residues. Per germline, CDR1 DFQATT and CDR2 SNEGSKA (reference sequence). V gave up 6 bases and J gave up 9 bases, with 15 bases separating them. CDR3 protein: CSALWTVGQYF. The CDR3 region has the DNA TGCAGTGCACTATGGACAGTCGGGCAGTACTTC.